This TCR beta chain originates from a study of shared clonotypes between healthy human individuals. Germline assignment: CDR1 MDHEN and CDR2 SYDVKM. The ends were cut back, 5 bases at V and 0 bases at J, with 19 bases in the middle. The CDR3 consists of 18 residues. Sequencing was performed with immunoSEQ multiplex PCR; in TCRdb, only in-frame clones are kept and a portion is missing. Of 1.6 million or so clones listed, around 98.5% are singletons. The donor cohort consisted entirely of Caucasian adults residing in Nashville, Tennessee. The source of this sequence is a man younger than 40 in good health. The chain links TRBV28 to TRBJ2-2; perhaps TRBD2 as D (5 bases). Material for sequencing was naive CD4+ T cells sorted from blood. Subset meaning: CD45RA+ positively selected. The CDR3 spells CASSPLSLRLTNTGELFF. CDR3 DNA sequence: TGTGCCAGCAGTCCCCTTTCTTTGAGACTAACGAACACCGGGGAGCTGTTTTTT.